The 2 T cell receptor beta chains below were found in one sample sequenced in a study of monozygotic twins with inflammatory bowel disease. TCRdb re-called the 5' RACE reads and catalogs CDR3 proteins one per entry, DNA excluded. The sample's table shows approximately 400,000 distinct CDR3 sequences. The sequencing input was blood. Receptors were obtained from a human donor with ulcerative colitis or Crohn's disease, or a healthy co-twin of an affected twin (not recorded which).

The chain recombines TRBV7-6 with TRBJ1-2; TCRdb's assignment of TRBD1 cannot be checked, as there is no DNA. Germline V gene lookup returns CDR1 SGHVS and CDR2 FNYEAQ. The CDR3 consists of 17 residues. This CDR3 is CASSNEGTEPPRYGYTF. The full variable domain, its missing parts supplied by reference TRBV7-6 and TRBJ1-2, is GAGVSQSPRYKVTKRGQDVALRCDPISGHVSLYWYRQALGQGPEFLTYFNYEAQQDKSGLPNDRFSAERPEGSISTLTIQRTEQRDSAMYRCASSNEGTEPPRYGYTFGSGTRLTVV.

V and J are TRBV7-2 and TRBJ2-1. The CDR3 has 15 residues. Germline V lookup: CDR1 SGHTA, CDR2 FQGNSA. This CDR3 is CASSLGTELRGEQFF.